This passage covers 4 T cell receptor beta chains from one sample sequenced in a study of cytomegalovirus exposure and HLA in healthy donors. The PCR made use of 60 Vbeta and 13 Jbeta primers. The method was immunoSEQ multiplex PCR; TCRdb's version includes in-frame clones alone and lacks a portion of them. Of 120,000 to 150,000 clones in the sample, roughly 76% were seen once. Sequencing was performed on PBMCs. Receptor source: a woman aged 25 to 39 in good health and CMV-seronegative.

V and J are TRBV11-2 and TRBJ2-7; 9 nucleotides align to TRBD2. The length of the CDR3 is 15 residues. Germline V CDR1 and CDR2: SGHAT, FQNNGV. Trimming at V came to 0 bases and at J to 3 bases, leaving 3 bases not matched to a gene. The CDR3 DNA sequence: TGTGCCAGCAGCTTAGAGGCTAGCGGGATCTACGAGCAGTACTTC. Protein product: CASSLEASGIYEQYF. The whole variable domain, filled in from reference TRBV11-2 and TRBJ2-7, reads EAGVAQSPRYKIIEKRQSVAFWCNPISGHATLYWYQQILGQGPKLLIQFQNNGVVDDSQLPKDRFSAERLKGVDSTLKIQPAKLEDSAVYLCASSLEASGIYEQYFGPGTRLTVT.

This clone was seen only a few times. The rearrangement joins TRBV19 to TRBJ1-1, with 8 bases that match TRBD1. The CDR3 loop spans 14 amino acids. The ends lost 3 bases at V and 1 base at J; junction bases unmatched: 1. Germline V lookup: CDR1 LNHDA, CDR2 SQIVND (reference sequence). The CDR3: CASSIGTGNTEAFF. For the CDR3, the DNA is TGTGCCAGTAGTATCGGGACAGGGAACACTGAAGCTTTCTTT.

This clone was recorded a few times. The chain couples TRBV19 to TRBJ2-7, with D possibly being TRBD1 (5 bases). CDR3 size: 13 residues. Germline CDR1 is LNHDA and CDR2 is SQIVND (reference sequence). V was pared by 5 bases and J by 5 bases, with 13 bases between. CDR3 region: CASSGAGFHEQYF. CDR3 bases: TGTGCCAGTAGTGGGGCAGGTTTCCACGAGCAGTACTTC. Combining the CDR3 with reference TRBV19 and TRBJ2-7 gives the whole variable domain DGGITQSPKYLFRKEGQNVTLSCEQNLNHDAMYWYRQDPGQGLRLIYYSQIVNDFQKGDIAEGYSVSREKKESFPLTVTSAQKNPTAFYLCASSGAGFHEQYFGPGTRLTVT.

The chain links TRBV25-1 to TRBJ2-7; TRBD2 aligns across 8 bases. This CDR3 region has 12 residues. CDR1 is MGHDK, CDR2 SYGVNS, per germline. With 1 base clipped from V and 12 bases from J, the junction kept 5 bases outside the gene matches. The CDR3 DNA follows: TGTGCCAGCAGTGAATTGACTAGCGTACGGTACTTC. Translation gives CASSELTSVRYF.